This T cell receptor (beta chain) was identified during a study of T-cell memory formation after mild COVID-19. Findings and caveats of the study: Day 15 to 85 contracting clones showed balanced CD4/CD8; day 15 to 37 expanders favored CD4+. The pre-infection memory compartment contained some responding clones, suggesting cross-reactive memory joined.

TCR alpha and TCR beta cDNA libraries carrying sample barcodes and UMIs came from 5'RACE with constant-segment primers. TCRdb passed the 5' RACE reads through MiXCR, listing each CDR3 protein once. Of a few hundred thousand distinct CDR3 sequences in the sample, more than 20% were seen once. This clonotype was seen a handful of times. The antigen remains unidentified. Germline-derived CDR1 and CDR2 are LGHDT and YNNKEL (reference sequence). The CDR3 has 16 amino acids. Trimming took off 1 base at V and 0 bases at J, with 7 bases between the two ends. The specimen was PBMCs or a T cell subset sorted from them (not recorded which). The receptor comes from an adult woman who had mild COVID-19 (a few samples of this study predate the infection). Cell type and time point are not known. The chain links TRBV3-1 to TRBJ1-6; D gene unclear. Written as DNA, the CDR3 is TGTGCCAGCAGCCAAGGGTCTGCCTCCTATAATTCACCCCTCCACTTT. Amino acid sequence: CASSQGSASYNSPLHF. The variable domain in full, completed from reference TRBV3-1 and TRBJ1-6, reads DTAVSQTPKYLVTQMGNDKSIKCEQNLGHDTMYWYKQDSKKFLKIMFSYNNKELIINETVPNRFSPKSPDKAHLNLHINSLELGDSAVYFCASSQGSASYNSPLHFGNGTRLTVT.